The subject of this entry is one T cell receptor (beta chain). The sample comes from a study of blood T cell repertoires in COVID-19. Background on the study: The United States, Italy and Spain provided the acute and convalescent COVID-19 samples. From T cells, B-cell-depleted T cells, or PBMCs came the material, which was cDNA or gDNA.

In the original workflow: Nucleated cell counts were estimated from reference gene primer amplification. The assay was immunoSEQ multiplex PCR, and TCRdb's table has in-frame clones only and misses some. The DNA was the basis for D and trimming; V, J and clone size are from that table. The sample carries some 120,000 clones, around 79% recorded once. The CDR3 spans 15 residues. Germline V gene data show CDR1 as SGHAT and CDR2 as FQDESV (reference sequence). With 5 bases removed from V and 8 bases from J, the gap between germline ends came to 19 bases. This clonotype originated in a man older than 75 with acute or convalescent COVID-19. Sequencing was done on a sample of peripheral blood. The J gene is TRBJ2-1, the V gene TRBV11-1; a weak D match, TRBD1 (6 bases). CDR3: CASSRGTSGLDEQFF. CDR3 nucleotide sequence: TGTGCCAGCAGCCGAGGGACATCGGGCTTGGATGAGCAGTTCTTC.